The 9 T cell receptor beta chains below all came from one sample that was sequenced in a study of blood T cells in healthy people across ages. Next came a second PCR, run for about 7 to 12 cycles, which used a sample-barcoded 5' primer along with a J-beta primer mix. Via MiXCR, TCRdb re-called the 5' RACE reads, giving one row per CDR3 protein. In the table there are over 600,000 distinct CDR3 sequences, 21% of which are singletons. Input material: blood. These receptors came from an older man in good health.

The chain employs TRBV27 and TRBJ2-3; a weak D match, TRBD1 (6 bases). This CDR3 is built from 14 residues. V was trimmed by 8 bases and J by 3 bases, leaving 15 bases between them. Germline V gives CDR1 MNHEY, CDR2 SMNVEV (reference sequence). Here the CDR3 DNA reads TGTGCCAGCTGTAAGGACAGTAGGACAGATACGCAGTATTTT. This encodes CASCKDSRTDTQYF.

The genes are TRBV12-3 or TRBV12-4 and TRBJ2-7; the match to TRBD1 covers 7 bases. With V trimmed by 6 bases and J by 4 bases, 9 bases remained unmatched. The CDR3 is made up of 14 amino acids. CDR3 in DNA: TGTGCCAGCAGCTCCAACAGGGGTGCGTACGAGCAGTACTTC. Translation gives CASSSNRGAYEQYF.

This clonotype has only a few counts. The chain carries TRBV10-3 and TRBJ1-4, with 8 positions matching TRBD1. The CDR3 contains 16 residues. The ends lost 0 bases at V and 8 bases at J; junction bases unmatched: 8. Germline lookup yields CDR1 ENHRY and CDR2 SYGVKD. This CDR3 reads CAISESTGQGWEKLFF. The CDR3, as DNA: TGTGCCATCAGTGAGTCGACTGGACAGGGTTGGGAAAAACTGTTTTTT.

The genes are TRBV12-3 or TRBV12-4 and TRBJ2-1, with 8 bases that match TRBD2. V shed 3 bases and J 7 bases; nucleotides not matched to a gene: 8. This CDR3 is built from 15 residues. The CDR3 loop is CASSFRGRSGNEQFF. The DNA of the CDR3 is TGTGCCAGCAGTTTCCGCGGGAGGTCGGGGAATGAGCAGTTCTTC.

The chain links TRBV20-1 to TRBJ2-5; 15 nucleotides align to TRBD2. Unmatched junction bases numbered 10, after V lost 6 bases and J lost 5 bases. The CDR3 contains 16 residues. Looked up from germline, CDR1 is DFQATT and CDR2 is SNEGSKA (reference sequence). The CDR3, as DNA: TGCAGTGCGCACCCGGGACTAGCGGGGGGATACGAGACCCAGTACTTC. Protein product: CSAHPGLAGGYETQYF.

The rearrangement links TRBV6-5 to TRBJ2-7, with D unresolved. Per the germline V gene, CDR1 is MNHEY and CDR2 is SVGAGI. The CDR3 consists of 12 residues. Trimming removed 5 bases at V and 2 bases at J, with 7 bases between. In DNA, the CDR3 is TGTGCCAGCAGTCGGTCCCCCTACGAGCAGTACTTC. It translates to CASSRSPYEQYF.

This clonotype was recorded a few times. This CDR3 is CASKYNEQFF. CDR3 nucleotide sequence: TGCGCCAGCAAGTACAATGAGCAGTTCTTC. The chain is built from TRBV10-2 and TRBJ2-1; D ambiguous. Per germline, CDR1 WSHSY and CDR2 SAAADI. The CDR3 length is 10 residues. With 7 bases removed from V and 4 bases from J, the gap between germline ends came to 2 bases.

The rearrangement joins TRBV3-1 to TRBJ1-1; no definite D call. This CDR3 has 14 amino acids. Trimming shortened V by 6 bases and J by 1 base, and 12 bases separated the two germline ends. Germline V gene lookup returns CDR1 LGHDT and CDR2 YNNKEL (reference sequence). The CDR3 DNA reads TGTGCCAGCAGTCCGGCCAGGACGAACACTGAAGCTTTCTTT. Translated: CASSPARTNTEAFF.

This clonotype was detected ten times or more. The CDR3 here is CASSPQGASTDTQYF. CDR3 bases: TGTGCCAGCAGTCCACAGGGGGCTTCCACAGATACGCAGTATTTT. The rearrangement joins TRBV6-6 to TRBJ2-3, with 9 nucleotides matching TRBD1. Germline V lookup: CDR1 MNHNY, CDR2 SVGAGI (reference sequence). The V gene end was trimmed by 5 bases and the J gene end by 2 bases; junction bases not matched to a gene: 5. The CDR3 sequence is 15 residues long.